What follows are 9 T cell receptor beta chains derived from one specimen sequenced in a study of tumor-infiltrating lymphocytes in primary liver carcinoma. RNA and DNA were co-extracted from roughly 20-30 mg of unsorted bulk tissue. TCR beta cDNA was reverse-transcribed from roughly 0.45 ug of total RNA. The reaction used a constant-region primer and ProtoScript II reverse transcriptase. Library construction for TCR beta comprised three nested multiplex PCR rounds performed with slightly modified ARM-PCR. Each of the first two PCR rounds ran roughly 9 cycles with TRBV1-TRBV30 forward and C-beta reverse primers. TCRdb passed the multiplex PCR reads through MiXCR, listing each CDR3 protein once. The data show under 200,000 distinct CDR3 sequences, with 85% seen just once and roughly 18% held by the top ten. Sequenced material: tumor tissue from primary liver carcinoma. The receptor set was obtained from a man between 40 and 49 years old with primary liver carcinoma and hepatitis B virus infection.

This CDR3 is CASIFRVHEQYF. Here the CDR3 DNA reads TGTGCCAGCATCTTCAGGGTCCACGAACAATACTTC. This chain connects TRBV7-3 to TRBJ2-7, with D perhaps TRBD1 (5 bases). This CDR3 is built from 12 residues. Germline V gives CDR1 SGHTA, CDR2 FQGTGA. V was pared by 7 bases and J by 13 bases, with 20 bases between.

In regard to this clonotype: Germline and junction disagree at one end, which may indicate a read error. In nucleotides, the CDR3 is TGTGTCAGCAACTTAGATTCGGTAGCCTATTCTCGAGACTACACCTTC. Residues: CVSNLDSVAYSRDYTF. The V call is TRBV11-2, the J call TRBJ1-2; D ambiguous. The CDR3 runs to 16 residues. Germline V gene lookup returns CDR1 SGHAT and CDR2 FQNNGV.

Concerning this clonotype: A much larger clone lies a single base off, so this may be a read error. The DNA for the CDR3 is TGTGCCATCTTAGGGAGCAATCAGCCCCAGCATTTT. Translation: CAILGSNQPQHF. The chain joins TRBV28 to TRBJ1-5, with unresolved D. Germline assignment: CDR1 MDHEN and CDR2 SYDVKM. Trimming took 10 bases from V and 1 from J, leaving 8 bases between them. CDR3 length: 12 residues.

V usage is TRBV4-2 and J usage is TRBJ2-3, with 7 bases lining up with TRBD2. This CDR3 region has 17 residues. CDR1 and CDR2 from the germline V gene are LGHNA and YNFKEQ. The junction had 9 bases not matched to a gene; V was cut back by 1 base and J by 2 bases. CDR3 loop: CASSQVEAGRSTDTQYF. Here the CDR3 DNA reads TGTGCCAGCAGCCAAGTCGAAGCGGGACGTTCCACAGATACGCAGTATTTT.

With regard to this clonotype: An end of the junction differs from the germline gene, which may be a read error. This chain uses TRBV11-1 with TRBJ2-4; the match to TRBD2 covers 11 bases. This CDR3 comprises 17 residues. The germline gives CDR1 SGHAT, CDR2 FQDESV (reference sequence). This chain's CDR3 is CASSFPETSGTKNIQYF. Written as DNA, the CDR3 is TGTGCCAGTAGCTTTCCAGAGACTAGCGGGACCAAAAACATTCAATACTTC.

The chain's CDR3 is CSARGGGGGSTEAFF. CDR3 coding DNA: TGCAGTGCTAGGGGAGGAGGGGGCGGGAGTACTGAAGCTTTCTTT. The chain has TRBV20-1 and TRBJ1-1; 7 nucleotides line up with TRBD1. CDR1 and CDR2 from the germline V gene are DFQATT and SNEGSKA (reference sequence). The CDR3 runs to 15 residues. With V trimmed by 3 bases and J by 5 bases, 12 bases remained unmatched.

Worth noting for this clonotype: At one end, the junction sequence differs from germline, possibly due to a read error. The V and J genes are TRBV20-1 and TRBJ2-2; TRBD2 matches 9 bases. Germline values: CDR1 DFQATT, CDR2 SNEGSKA (reference sequence). The CDR3 consists of 15 residues. The CDR3 DNA sequence: TGCAGTGCTAGTCGGGCTAGCGGGAACACCGGGGAGCCGTTTTTT. Translated, it gives CSASRASGNTGEPFF.

This sequence joins TRBV12-3 or TRBV12-4 and TRBJ2-1; a possible D gene is TRBD1 (6 bases). The length of the CDR3 is 13 residues. Here the CDR3 reads CVGSLGQNNEQFF. Here the CDR3 DNA reads TGTGTCGGCAGTCTCGGACAGAATAATGAGCAGTTCTTC.

Of note for this clonotype: It is likely a read error, because the conserved phenylalanine at the end of the CDR3 is missing. J is TRBJ2-7 and V is TRBV11-1, with D maybe TRBD2 (6 bases). Germline V gives CDR1 SGHAT, CDR2 FQDESV (reference sequence). This CDR3 region has 15 residues. As DNA, the CDR3 is TGTACCAGCAGCTCATCTCGGGACTCCTCCTACGAGCAGTACCTC. Its protein is CTSSSSRDSSYEQYL.